This T cell receptor (beta chain) came from a study of beta chain features in type 1 diabetes. Study findings and constraints: Cells with high TCR expression could be over-represented when cDNA is sequenced. TCRB CDR3 length was moderately but significantly reduced in all four CD4+ subsets of Type 1 diabetes patients. A potential PCR bias toward shorter templates would be equal in patient and control samples.

As every portion of the isolated RNA was reverse transcribed, the sequencing read expressed TCRB transcripts. Clones were sequenced by immunoSEQ multiplex PCR, and TCRdb holds only the in-frame ones, with some missing. The repertoire holds a few hundred thousand clones, with approximately 15% as singletons. This clone was observed a handful of times. The antigen remains unidentified. Cells sorted by CD45RO/CCR7/CD25/CD127/CD95/CD27 comprised CD4+ naive, central memory, regulatory and stem cell-like memory cells. The junction had 3 bases not matched to a gene; V was cut back by 6 bases and J by 1 base. The CDR3 is 13 residues long. The germline V gene encodes CDR1 MNHEY and CDR2 SVGAGI.

Material for sequencing was naive CD4+ T cells from blood. The chain joins TRBV6-5 to TRBJ2-7; 7 bases fit TRBD2. This TCR was sampled from a man between 18 and 35 years old with type 1 diabetes. The CDR3 DNA follows: TGTGCCAGCAGCCGAGCGGGGTCCTACGAGCAGTACTTC. It codes for CASSRAGSYEQYF.